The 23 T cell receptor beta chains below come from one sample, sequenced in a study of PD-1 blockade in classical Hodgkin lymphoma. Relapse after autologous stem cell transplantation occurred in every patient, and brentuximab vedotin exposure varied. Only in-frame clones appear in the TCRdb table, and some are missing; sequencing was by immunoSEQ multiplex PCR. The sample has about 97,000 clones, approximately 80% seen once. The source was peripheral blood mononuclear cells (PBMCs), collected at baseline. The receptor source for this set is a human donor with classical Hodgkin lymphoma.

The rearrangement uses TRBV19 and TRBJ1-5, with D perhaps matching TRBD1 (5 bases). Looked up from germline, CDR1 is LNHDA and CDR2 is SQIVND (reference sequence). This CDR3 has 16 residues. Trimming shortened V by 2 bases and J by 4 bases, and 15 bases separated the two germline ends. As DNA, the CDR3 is TGTGCCAGTAGTATAAACGGGGGAATTGCTAATCAGCCCCAGCATTTT. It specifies CASSINGGIANQPQHF.

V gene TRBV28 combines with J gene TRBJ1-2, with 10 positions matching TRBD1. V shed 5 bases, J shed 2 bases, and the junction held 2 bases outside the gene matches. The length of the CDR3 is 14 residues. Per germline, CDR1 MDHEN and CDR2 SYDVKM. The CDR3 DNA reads TGTGCCAGCAGTAGGACAGGGGGAAACTATGGCTACACCTTC. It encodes CASSRTGGNYGYTF.

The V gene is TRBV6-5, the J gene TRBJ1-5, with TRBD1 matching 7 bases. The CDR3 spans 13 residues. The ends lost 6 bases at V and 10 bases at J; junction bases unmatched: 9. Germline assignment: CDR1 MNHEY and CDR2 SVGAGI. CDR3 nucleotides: TGTGCCAGCAGCCCCGACAGGGTCCGACCCCAGCATTTT. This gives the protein CASSPDRVRPQHF.

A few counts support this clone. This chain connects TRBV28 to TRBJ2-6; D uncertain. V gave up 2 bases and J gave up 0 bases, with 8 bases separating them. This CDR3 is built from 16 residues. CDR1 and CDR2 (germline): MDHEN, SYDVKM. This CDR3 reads CASSLGSPSGANVLTF. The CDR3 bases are TGTGCCAGCAGTTTAGGTAGCCCCTCTGGGGCCAACGTCCTGACTTTC.

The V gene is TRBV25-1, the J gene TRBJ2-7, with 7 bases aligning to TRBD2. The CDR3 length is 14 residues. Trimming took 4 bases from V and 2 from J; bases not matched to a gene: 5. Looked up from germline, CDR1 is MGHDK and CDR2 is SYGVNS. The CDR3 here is CASSVSGTTYEQYF. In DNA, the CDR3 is TGTGCCAGCAGTGTAAGCGGGACCACCTACGAGCAGTACTTC.

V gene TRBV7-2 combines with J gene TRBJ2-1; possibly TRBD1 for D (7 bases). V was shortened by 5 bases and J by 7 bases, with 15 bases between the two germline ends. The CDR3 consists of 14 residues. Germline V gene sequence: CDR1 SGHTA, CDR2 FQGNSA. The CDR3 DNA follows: TGTGCCAGCAGCGTAAACCCAGGGGGGAATGAGCAGTTCTTC. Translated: CASSVNPGGNEQFF.

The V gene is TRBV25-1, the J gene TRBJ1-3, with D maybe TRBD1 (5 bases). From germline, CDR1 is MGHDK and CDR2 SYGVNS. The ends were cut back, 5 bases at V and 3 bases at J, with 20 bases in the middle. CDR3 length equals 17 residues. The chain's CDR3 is CASSNPRDGKYGNTIYF. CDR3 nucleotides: TGTGCCAGCAGTAACCCCCGGGACGGCAAGTATGGAAACACCATATATTTT.

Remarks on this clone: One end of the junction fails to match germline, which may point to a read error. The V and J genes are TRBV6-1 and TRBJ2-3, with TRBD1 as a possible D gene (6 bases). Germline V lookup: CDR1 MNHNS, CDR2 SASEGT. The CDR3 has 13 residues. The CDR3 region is CASSEALRTFQGF. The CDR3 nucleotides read TGTGCCAGCAGTGAAGCGCTCCGGACCTTCCAGGGGTTT.

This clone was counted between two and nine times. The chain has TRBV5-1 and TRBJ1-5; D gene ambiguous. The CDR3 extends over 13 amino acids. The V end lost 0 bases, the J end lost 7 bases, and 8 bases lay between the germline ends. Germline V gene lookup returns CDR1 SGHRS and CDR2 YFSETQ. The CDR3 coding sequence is TGCGCCAGCAGCTTGGAACCGCTACAGCCCCAGCATTTT. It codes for CASSLEPLQPQHF.

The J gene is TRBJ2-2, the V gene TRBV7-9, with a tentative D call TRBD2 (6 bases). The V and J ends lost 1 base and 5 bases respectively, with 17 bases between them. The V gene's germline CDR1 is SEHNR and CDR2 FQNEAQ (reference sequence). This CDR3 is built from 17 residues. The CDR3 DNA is TGTGCCAGCAGCTTAGGACTCACGGGAGTGGATACCGGGGAGCTGTTTTTT. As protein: CASSLGLTGVDTGELFF.

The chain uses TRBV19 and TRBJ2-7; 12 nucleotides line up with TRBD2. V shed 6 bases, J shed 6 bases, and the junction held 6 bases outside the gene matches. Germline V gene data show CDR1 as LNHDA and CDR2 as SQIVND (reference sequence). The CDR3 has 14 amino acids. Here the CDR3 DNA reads TGTGCCAGTAGCGGACTAGCGGGGTTATCCGAGCAGTACTTC. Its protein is CASSGLAGLSEQYF.

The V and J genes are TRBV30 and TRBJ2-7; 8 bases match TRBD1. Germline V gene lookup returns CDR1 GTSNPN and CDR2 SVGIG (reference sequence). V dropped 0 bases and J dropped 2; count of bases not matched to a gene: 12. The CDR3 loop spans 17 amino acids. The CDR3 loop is CAWSVRQGARLAYEQYF. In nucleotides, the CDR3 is TGTGCCTGGAGTGTACGTCAGGGGGCTCGGCTAGCCTACGAGCAGTACTTC.

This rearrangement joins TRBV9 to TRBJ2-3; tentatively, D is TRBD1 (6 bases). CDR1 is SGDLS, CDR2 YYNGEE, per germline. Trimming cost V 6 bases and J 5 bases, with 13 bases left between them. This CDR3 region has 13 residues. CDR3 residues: CASNPPRGDTQYF. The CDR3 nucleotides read TGTGCCAGCAACCCCCCCAGGGGAGATACGCAGTATTTT.

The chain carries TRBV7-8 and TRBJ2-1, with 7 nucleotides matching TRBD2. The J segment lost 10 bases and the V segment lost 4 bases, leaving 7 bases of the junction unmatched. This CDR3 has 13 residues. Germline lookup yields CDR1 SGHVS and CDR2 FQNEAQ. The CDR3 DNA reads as TGTGCCAGCAGCTCGTCGGGGGGACGGGAGCAGTTCTTC. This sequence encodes CASSSSGGREQFF.

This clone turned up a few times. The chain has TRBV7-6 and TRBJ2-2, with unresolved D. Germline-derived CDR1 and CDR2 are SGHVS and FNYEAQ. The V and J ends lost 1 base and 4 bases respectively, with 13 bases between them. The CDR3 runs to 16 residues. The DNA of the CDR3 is TGTGCCAGCAGCTTAGTGGGCGGCAGAGGCACCGGGGAGCTGTTTTTT. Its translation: CASSLVGGRGTGELFF.

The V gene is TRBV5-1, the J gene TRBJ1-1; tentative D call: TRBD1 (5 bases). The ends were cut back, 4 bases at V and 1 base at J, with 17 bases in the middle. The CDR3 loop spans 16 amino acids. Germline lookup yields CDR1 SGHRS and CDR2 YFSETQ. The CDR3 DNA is TGCGCCAGCAGCCCCCCCCGCCCGCAGGGGAACACTGAAGCTTTCTTT. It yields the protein CASSPPRPQGNTEAFF.

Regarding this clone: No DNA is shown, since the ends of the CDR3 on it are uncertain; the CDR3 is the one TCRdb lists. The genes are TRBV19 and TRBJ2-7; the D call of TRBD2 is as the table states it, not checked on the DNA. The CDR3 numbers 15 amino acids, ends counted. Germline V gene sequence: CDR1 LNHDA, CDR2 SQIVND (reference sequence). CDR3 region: CASSISARGPYEQYF.

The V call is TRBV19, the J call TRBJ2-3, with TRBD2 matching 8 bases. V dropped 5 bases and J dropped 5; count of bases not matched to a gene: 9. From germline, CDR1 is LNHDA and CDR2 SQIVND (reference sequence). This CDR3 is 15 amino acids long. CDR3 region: CASSGEASGLDTQYF. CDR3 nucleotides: TGTGCCAGTAGTGGGGAGGCTAGCGGGTTAGATACGCAGTATTTT.

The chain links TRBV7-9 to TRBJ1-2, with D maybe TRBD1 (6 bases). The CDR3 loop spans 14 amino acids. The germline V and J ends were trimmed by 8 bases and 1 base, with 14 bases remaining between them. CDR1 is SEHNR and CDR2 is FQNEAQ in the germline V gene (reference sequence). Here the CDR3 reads CASGGGGLNYGYTF. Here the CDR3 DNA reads TGTGCCAGCGGGGGCGGGGGACTTAACTATGGCTACACCTTC.

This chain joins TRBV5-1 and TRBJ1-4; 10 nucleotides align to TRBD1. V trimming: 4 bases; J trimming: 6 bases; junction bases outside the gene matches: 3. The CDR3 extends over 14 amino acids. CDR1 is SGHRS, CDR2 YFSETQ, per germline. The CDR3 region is CASSHGTGDEKLFF. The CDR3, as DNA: TGCGCCAGCAGCCACGGGACAGGGGATGAAAAACTGTTTTTT.

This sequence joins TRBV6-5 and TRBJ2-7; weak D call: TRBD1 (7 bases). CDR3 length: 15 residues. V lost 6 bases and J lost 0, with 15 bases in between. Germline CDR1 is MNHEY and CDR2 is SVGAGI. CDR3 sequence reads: CASRGQTTSSYEQYF. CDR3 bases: TGTGCCAGCAGGGGACAGACGACTAGCTCCTACGAGCAGTACTTC.

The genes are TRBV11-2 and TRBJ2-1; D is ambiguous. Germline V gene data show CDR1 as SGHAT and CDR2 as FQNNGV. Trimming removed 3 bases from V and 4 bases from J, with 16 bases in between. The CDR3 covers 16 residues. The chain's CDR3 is CASSFKFGFQYNEQFF. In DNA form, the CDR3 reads TGTGCCAGCAGCTTCAAGTTCGGGTTCCAGTACAATGAGCAGTTCTTC.

The CDR3 region has the DNA TGTGCCAGCAGCTTAGTGGCCATTGTGGGGTACAATGAGCAGTTCTTC. Its translation: CASSLVAIVGYNEQFF. V and J are TRBV11-2 and TRBJ2-1; D unresolved. The V and J ends lost 1 base and 4 bases respectively, with 14 bases between them. In germline, CDR1 is SGHAT, CDR2 FQNNGV. The CDR3 totals 16 residues.